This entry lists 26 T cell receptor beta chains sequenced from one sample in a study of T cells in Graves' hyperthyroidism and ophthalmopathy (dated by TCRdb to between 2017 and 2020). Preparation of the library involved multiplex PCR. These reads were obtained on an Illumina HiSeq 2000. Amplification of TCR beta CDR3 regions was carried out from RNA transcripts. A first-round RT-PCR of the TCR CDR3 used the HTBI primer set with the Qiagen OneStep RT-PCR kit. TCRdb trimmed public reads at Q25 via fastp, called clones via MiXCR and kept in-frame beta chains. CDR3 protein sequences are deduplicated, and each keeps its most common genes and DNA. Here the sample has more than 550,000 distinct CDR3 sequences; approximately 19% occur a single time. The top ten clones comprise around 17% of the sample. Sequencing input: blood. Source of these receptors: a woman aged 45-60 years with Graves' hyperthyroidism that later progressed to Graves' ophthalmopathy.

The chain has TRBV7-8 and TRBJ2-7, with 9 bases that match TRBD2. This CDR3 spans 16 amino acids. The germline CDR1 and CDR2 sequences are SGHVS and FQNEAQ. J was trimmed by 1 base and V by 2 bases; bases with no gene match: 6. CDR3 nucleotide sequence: TGTGCCAGCAGCTTAACCGCTAGCGGGGTTTCCTACGAGCAGTACTTC. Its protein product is CASSLTASGVSYEQYF.

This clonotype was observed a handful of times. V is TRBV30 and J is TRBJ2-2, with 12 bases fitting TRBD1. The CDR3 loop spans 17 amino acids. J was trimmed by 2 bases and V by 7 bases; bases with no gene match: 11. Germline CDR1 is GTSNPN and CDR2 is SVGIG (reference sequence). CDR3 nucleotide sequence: TGTGCCTCATCCGGGACAGGGGGCGCTATAAACACCGGGGAGCTGTTTTTT. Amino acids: CASSGTGGAINTGELFF.

DNA of the CDR3: TGTGCCAGCAGTGGTGCTAGCGGGGGAGGGTCCTACGAGCAGTACTTC. This gives the protein CASSGASGGGSYEQYF. V is TRBV12-3 or TRBV12-4 and J is TRBJ2-7; 10 positions agree with TRBD2. V trimming: 5 bases; J trimming: 1 base; junction bases outside the gene matches: 8. CDR3 length: 16 residues.

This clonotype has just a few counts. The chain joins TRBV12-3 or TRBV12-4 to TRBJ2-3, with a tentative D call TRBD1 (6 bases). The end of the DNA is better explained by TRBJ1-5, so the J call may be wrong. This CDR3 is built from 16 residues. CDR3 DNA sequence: TGTGCCAGCAGTTTATGGGGGGGCTCCTTTCGGCTTACGCAGCATTTT. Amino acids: CASSLWGGSFRLTQHF.

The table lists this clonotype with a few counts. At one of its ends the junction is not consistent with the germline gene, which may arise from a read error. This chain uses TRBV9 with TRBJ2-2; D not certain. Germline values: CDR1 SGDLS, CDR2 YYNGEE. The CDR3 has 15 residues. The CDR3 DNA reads TGTGCCAGCAGCACCATGGACGCGAACACCCGGGAGCTGTTTTTT. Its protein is CASSTMDANTRELFF.

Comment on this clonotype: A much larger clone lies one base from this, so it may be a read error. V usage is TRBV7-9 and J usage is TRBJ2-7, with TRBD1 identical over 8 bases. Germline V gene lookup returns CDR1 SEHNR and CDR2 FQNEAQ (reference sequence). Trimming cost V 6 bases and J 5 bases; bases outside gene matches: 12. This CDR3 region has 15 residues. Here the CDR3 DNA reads TGTGCCAGCAGTTCGATTGAGGACAGGGTCCACGAGCAGTACTTC. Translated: CASSSIEDRVHEQYF.

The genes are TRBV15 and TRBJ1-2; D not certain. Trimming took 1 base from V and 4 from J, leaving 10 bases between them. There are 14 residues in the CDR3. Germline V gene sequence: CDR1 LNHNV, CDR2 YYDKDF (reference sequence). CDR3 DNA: TGTGCCACCAGCAGAGGCGTGATGGCCTATGGCTACACCTTC. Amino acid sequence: CATSRGVMAYGYTF.

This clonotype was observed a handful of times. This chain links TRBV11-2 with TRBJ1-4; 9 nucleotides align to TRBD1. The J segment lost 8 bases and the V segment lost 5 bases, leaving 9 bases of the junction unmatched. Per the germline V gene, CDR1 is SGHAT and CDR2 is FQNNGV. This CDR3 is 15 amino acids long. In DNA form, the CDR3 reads TGTGCCAGCAGCCTATCAGGACAGGGGAGAGAAAAACTGTTTTTT. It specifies CASSLSGQGREKLFF.

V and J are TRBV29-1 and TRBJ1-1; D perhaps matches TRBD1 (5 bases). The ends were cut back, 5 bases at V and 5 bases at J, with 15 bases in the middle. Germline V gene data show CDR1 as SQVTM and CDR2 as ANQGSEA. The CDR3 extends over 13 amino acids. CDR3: CSVRSGAETEAFF. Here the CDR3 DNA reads TGCAGCGTTCGTTCTGGGGCAGAAACTGAAGCTTTCTTT.

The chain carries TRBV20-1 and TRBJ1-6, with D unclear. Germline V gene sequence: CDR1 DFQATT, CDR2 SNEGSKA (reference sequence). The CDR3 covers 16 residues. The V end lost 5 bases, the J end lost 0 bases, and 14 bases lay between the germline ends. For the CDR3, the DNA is TGCAGTGCTCCATACCTTGAAAGCTCCTATAATTCACCCCTCCACTTT. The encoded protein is CSAPYLESSYNSPLHF.

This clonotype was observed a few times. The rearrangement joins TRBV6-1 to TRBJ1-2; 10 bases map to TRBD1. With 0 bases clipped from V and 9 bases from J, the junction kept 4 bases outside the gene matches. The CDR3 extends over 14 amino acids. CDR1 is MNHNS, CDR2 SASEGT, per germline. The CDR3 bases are TGTGCCAGCAGTGAAGCTGACAGGGGGCGAAGCTACACCTTC. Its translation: CASSEADRGRSYTF.

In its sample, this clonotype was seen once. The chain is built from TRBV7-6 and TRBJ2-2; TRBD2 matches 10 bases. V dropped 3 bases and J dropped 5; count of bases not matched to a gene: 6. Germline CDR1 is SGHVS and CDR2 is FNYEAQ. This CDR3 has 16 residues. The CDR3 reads CASSFGSGGFTGELFF. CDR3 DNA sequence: TGTGCCAGCAGCTTCGGTAGCGGGGGGTTTACCGGGGAGCTGTTTTTT.

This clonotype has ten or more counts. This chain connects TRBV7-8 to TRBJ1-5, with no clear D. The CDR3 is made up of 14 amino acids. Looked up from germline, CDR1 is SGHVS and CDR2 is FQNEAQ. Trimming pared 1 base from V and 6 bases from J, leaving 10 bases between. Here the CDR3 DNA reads TGTGCCAGCAGCTTAGTACGGGGAATTCAGCCCCAGCATTTT. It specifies CASSLVRGIQPQHF.

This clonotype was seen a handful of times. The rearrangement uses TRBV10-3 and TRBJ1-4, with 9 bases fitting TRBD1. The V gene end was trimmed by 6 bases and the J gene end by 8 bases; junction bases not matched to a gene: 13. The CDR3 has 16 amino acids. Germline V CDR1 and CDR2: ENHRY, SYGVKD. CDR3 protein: CAISRGVQGAEEKLFF. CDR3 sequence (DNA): TGTGCCATCAGCCGCGGCGTACAGGGGGCTGAAGAAAAACTGTTTTTT.

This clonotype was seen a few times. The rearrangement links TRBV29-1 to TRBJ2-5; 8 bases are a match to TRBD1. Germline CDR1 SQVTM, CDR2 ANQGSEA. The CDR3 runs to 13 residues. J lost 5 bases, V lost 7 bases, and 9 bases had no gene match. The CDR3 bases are TGCAGCGCCGGACAGGGTATGAGGGAGACCCAGTACTTC. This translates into CSAGQGMRETQYF.

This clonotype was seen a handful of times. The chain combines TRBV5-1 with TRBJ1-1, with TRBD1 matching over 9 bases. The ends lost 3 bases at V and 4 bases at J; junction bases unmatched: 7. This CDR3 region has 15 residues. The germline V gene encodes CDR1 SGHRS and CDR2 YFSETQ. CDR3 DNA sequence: TGCGCCAGCAGCTCCAGGACAGGGGAAGGCACTGAAGCTTTCTTT. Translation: CASSSRTGEGTEAFF. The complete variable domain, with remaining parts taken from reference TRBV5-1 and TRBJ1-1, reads KAGVTQTPRYLIKTRGQQVTLSCSPISGHRSVSWYQQTPGQGLQFLFEYFSETQRNKGNFPGRFSGRQFSNSRSEMNVSTLELGDSALYLCASSSRTGEGTEAFFGQGTRLTVV.

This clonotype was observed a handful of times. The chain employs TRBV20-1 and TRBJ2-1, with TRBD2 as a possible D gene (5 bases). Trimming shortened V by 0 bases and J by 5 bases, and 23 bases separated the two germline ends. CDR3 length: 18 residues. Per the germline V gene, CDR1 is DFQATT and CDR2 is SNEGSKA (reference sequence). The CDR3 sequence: CSARDPPPSGPRHNEQFF. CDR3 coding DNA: TGCAGTGCTAGAGATCCCCCCCCCAGCGGACCCCGCCACAATGAGCAGTTCTTC.

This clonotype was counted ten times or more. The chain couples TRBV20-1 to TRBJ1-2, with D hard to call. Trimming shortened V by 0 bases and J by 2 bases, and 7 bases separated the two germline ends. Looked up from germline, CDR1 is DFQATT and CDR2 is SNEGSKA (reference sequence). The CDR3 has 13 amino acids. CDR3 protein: CSARDPQNYGYTF. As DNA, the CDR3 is TGCAGTGCTAGAGATCCCCAGAACTATGGCTACACCTTC.

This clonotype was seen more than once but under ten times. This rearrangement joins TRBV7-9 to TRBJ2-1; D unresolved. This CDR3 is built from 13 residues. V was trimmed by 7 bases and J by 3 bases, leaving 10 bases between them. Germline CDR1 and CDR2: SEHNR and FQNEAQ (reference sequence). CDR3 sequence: CASTAWDYNEQFF. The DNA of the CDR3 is TGTGCCAGCACCGCGTGGGACTACAATGAGCAGTTCTTC.

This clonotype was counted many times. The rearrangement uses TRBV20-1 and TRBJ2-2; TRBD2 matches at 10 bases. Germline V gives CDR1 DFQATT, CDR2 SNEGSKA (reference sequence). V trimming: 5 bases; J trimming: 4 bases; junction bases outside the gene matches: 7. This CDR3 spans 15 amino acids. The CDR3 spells CSAPAGGTVTGELFF. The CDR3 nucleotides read TGCAGTGCTCCAGCGGGGGGGACGGTCACCGGGGAGCTGTTTTTT.

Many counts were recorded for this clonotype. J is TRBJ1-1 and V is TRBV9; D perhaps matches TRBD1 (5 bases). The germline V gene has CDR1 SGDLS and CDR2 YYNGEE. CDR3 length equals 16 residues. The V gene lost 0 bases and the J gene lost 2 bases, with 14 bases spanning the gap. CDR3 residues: CASSVDGGGTNTEAFF. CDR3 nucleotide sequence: TGTGCCAGCAGCGTAGATGGTGGGGGAACTAACACTGAAGCTTTCTTT.

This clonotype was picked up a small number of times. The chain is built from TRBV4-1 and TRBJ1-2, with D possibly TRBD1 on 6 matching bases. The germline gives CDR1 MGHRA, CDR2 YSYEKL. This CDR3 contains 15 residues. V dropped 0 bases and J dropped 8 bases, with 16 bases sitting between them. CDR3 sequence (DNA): TGCGCCAGCAGCCAAGAAGCAGGCAGGGGCGGCGGCTACACCTTC. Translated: CASSQEAGRGGGYTF.

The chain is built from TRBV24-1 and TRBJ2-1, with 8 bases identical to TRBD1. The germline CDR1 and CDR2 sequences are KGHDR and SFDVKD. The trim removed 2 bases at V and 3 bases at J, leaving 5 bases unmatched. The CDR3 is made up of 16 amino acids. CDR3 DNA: TGTGCCACCAGTGATTATACAGGGGGTAACTACAATGAGCAGTTCTTC. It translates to CATSDYTGGNYNEQFF.

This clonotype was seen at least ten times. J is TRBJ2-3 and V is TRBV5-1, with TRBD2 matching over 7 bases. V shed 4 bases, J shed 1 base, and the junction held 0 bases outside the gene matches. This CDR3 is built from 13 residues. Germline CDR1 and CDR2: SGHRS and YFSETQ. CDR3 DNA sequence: TGCGCCAGCAGCGCGGGGGGCACAGATACGCAGTATTTT. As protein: CASSAGGTDTQYF. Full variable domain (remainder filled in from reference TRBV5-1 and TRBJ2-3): KAGVTQTPRYLIKTRGQQVTLSCSPISGHRSVSWYQQTPGQGLQFLFEYFSETQRNKGNFPGRFSGRQFSNSRSEMNVSTLELGDSALYLCASSAGGTDTQYFGPGTRLTVL.

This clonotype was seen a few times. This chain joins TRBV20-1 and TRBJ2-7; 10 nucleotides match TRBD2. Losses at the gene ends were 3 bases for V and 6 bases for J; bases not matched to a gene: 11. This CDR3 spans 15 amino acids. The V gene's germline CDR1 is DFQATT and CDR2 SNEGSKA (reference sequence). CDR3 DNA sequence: TGCAGTGCTAGGCTAGCGGGGGTTACCTTGGGCGAGCAGTACTTC. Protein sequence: CSARLAGVTLGEQYF.

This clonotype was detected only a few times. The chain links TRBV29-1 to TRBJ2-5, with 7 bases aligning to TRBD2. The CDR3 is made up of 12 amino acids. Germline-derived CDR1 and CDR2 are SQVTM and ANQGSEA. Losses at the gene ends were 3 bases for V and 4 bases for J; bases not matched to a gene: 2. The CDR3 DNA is TGCAGCGTTGATAGGACTAGAGAGACCCAGTACTTC. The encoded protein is CSVDRTRETQYF.